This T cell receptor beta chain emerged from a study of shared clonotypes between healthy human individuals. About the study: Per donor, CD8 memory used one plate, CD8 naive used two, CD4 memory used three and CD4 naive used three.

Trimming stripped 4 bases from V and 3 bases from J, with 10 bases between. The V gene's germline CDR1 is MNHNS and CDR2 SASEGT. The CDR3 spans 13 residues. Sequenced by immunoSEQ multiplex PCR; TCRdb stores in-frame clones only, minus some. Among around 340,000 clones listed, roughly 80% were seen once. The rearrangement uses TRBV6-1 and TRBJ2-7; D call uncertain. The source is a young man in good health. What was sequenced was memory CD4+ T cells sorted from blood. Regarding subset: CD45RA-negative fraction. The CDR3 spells CASSATVGYEQYF. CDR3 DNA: TGTGCCAGCAGTGCCACCGTGGGCTACGAGCAGTACTTC.